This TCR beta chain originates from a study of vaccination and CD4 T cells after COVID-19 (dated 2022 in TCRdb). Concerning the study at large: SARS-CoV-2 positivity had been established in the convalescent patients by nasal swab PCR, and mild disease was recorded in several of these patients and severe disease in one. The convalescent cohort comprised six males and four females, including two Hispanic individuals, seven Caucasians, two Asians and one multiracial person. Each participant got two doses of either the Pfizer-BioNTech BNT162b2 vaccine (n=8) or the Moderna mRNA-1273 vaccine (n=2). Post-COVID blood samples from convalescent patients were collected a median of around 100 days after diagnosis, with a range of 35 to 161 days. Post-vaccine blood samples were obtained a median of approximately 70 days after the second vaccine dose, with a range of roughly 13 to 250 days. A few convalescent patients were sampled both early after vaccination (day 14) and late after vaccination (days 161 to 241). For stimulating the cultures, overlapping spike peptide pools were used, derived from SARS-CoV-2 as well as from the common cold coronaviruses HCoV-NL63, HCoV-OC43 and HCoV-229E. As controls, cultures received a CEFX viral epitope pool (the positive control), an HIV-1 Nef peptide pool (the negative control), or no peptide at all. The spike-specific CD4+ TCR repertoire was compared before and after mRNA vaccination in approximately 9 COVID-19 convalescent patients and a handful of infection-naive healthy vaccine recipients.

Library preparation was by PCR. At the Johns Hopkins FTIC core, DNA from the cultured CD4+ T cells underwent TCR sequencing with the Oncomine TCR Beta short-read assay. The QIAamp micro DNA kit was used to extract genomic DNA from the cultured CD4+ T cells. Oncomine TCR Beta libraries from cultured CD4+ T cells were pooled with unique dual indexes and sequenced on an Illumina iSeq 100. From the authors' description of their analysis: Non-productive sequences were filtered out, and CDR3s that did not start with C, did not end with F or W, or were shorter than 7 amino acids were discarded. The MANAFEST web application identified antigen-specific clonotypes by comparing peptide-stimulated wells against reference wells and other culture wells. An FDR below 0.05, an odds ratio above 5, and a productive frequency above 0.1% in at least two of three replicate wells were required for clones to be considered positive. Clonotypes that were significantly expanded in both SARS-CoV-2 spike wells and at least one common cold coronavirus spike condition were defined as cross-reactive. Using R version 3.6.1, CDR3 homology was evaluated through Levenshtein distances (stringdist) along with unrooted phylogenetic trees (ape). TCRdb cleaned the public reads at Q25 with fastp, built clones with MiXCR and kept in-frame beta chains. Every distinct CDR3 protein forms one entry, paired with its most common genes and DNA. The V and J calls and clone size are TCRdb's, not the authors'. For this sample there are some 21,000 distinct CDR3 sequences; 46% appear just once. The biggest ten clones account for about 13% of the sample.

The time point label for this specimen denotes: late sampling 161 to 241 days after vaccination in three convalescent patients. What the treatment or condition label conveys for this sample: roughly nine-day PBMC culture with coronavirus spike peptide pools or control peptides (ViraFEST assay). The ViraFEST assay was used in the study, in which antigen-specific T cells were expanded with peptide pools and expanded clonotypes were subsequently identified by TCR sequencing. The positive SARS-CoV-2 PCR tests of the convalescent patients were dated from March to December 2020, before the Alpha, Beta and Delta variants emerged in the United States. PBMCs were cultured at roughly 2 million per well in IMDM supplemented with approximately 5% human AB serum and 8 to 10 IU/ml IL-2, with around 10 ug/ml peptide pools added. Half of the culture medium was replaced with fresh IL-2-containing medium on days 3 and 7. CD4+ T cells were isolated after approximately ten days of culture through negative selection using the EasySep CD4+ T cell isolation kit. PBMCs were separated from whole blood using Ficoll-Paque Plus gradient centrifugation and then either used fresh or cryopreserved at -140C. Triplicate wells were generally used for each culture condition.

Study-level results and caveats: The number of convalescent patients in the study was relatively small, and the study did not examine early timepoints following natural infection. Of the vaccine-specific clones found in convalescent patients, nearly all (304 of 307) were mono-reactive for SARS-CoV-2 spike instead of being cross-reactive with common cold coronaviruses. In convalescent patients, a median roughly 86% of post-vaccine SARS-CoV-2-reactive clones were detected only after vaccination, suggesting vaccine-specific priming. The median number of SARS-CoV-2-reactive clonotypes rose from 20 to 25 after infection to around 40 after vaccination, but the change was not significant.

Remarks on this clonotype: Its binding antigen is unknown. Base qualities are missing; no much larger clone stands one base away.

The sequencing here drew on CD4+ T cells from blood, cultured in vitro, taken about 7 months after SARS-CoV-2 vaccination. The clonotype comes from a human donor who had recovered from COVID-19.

CDR3 sequence: CASSLVGTGTYEQYF. The DNA sequence follows: TGTGCCAGCAGCTTAGTAGGGACAGGGACCTACGAGCAGTACTTC. The sequence is built from TRBV7-2 and TRBJ2-7; 9 middle bases align to TRBD1. According to the germline V gene, CDR1 reads SGHTA and CDR2 reads FQGNSA. After removal of 1 base from V and 2 bases from J, the junction retains 3 bases not matched to a gene. The CDR3 runs 15 amino acids, cysteine and phenylalanine included. The retained sequence is limited to the CDR3, 45 bases, with the frame set at the first base.